Here is one T cell receptor (beta chain) with its context. Per germline, CDR1 MDHEN and CDR2 SYDVKM. V gave up 6 bases and J gave up 2 bases, with 19 bases separating them. The CDR3 totals 16 residues. The sample comes from a study of CD8 T cells in Susac syndrome. An input of about 0.45 to 1 ug of RNA was subjected to reverse transcription using random hexamers. One entry per CDR3 protein results from TCRdb running MiXCR on the immunoSEQ multiplex PCR reads. The data show tens of thousands of distinct CDR3 sequences, with 93% seen just once and around 0.15% held by the top ten. The clonotype originates from a human donor with Susac syndrome. This sequence joins TRBV28 and TRBJ2-5; D is possibly TRBD2 (6 bases). The sample comprised CD4+ T cells from PBMCs. CDR3 in amino acids: CASSPLGGGRQETQYF. CDR3 sequence (DNA): TGTGCCAGCAGCCCCCTTGGAGGAGGGAGACAAGAGACCCAGTACTTC.